This T cell receptor beta chain was identified during a study of human T cells and chemical hapten exposure. About the study: Patch tests applied 0.01% DPC to the upper back and were scored after 6 days. The patients were mostly female; they had alopecia areata, totalis or universalis. Overall study results and limits: High-frequency TCRs, those above 1 in 1000, stayed the same after DPC sensitization.

Methods used by the authors: Sampled TCR counts reached a median of 95,638 per sample, with values ranging from about 23,224 to 700,000. TCRdb ran MiXCR on the RACE reads and lists one entry per CDR3 protein. TCRdb, rather than the study authors, made the V and J calls. The sample lists 75,000 to 100,000 distinct CDR3 sequences, roughly 12% occurring once. Time point noted: patch test 1, 2 weeks after DPC sensitization. Treatment given: therapeutic diphenylcyclopropenone sensitization with weekly scalp DPC. The germline gives CDR1 SQVTM, CDR2 ANQGSEA. The CDR3 is 14 amino acids. The germline V and J ends were trimmed by 4 bases and 0 bases, with 11 bases remaining between them. In the case of this clonotype: The target antigen is unknown.

Sequencing used whole blood, obtained in connection with sensitization to the hapten diphenylcyclopropenone (DPC). The TCR originated in a woman aged 40-49 years with alopecia areata. Some clones in this sample may be carry-over from other donors' samples. The rearrangement links TRBV29-1 to TRBJ2-3; D is possibly TRBD1 (6 bases). This chain's CDR3 is CSVVGDTSTDTQYF. In DNA, the CDR3 is TGCAGCGTTGTGGGGGACACAAGCACAGATACGCAGTATTTT.